The rows below give T cell receptor beta chains drawn from one sample of a study of T-cell reconstitution after alpha-beta-depleted transplantation in children. Each CDR3 protein is one row after TCRdb ran MiXCR on the PCR reads. The table lists about 640,000 distinct CDR3 sequences, 16% of them singletons. Sequencing used PBMCs from the stem cell graft donor, obtained from the stem cell graft. The receptors come from a human donor who donated a stem cell graft to a child with acute myeloid leukemia. Each CDR3 is given with its conserved first and last residue. The D gene is left open where the match is weak. Clone size is not always given. Where it is, it says once, few, many or a class for expanded clones.

j_call d_call clone_size v_call cdr3_nt cdr3_aa
TRBJ1-5 . . TRBV10-3 TGTGCCATCAGCCCGGGGGGGAATGATCAGCCCCAGCATTTT CAISPGGNDQPQHF
TRBJ2-3 TRBD1 many TRBV5-1 TGCGCCAGCAGCTGGGGACAGGGAGAGTTAGATACGCAGTATTTT CASSWGQGELDTQYF
TRBJ2-3 TRBD2 many TRBV20-1 TGCAGTGCTAGAGGCATACTCCTAGCGGGACGCACAGATACGCAGTATTTT CSARGILLAGRTDTQYF
TRBJ2-5 . . TRBV6-2/TRBV6-3 TGTGCCAGCAGCCCCTACCGATTAGCTGAGACCCAGTACTTC CASSPYRLAETQYF
TRBJ1-1 TRBD1 . TRBV10-1 TGCGCCAGCAGTGAGGATCCCCGGGACAGGAAGATGAACACTGAAGCTTTCTTT CASSEDPRDRKMNTEAFF
TRBJ2-4 . many TRBV20-1 TGCAGTGCTAGAGCGGGGGCGTACCAGGGGCCCTCAAACATTCAGTACTTC CSARAGAYQGPSNIQYF
TRBJ1-5 TRBD1 . TRBV29-1 TGCAGCGTAACACAGGGGGACTACCAGCCCCAGCATTTT CSVTQGDYQPQHF
TRBJ1-1 . . TRBV3-1 TGTGCCAGCAGCCAGCTACACACTGAAGCTTTCTTT CASSQLHTEAFF
TRBJ1-4 . many TRBV20-1 TGCAGTGCTAGAGATCCAGGCCCCCCTGAAAAACTGTTTTTT CSARDPGPPEKLFF
TRBJ2-1 TRBD2 few TRBV9 TGTGCCAGCAGCCCGGACTGGCGGGGGTATGAGCAGTTCTTC CASSPDWRGYEQFF
TRBJ1-4 TRBD1 many TRBV20-1 TGCAGTGCTAGAATTGGGACAGCTAATGAAAAACTGTTTTTT CSARIGTANEKLFF
TRBJ2-2 . once TRBV30 TGTGCCTGGAGTGTATTTAGGAACACCGGGGAGCTGTTTTTT CAWSVFRNTGELFF
TRBJ1-3 . . TRBV30 TGTGCCTGGAGTGCAGGGACGGGCGGAAACACCATATATTTT CAWSAGTGGNTIYF
TRBJ1-4 TRBD1 . TRBV20-1 TGCAGTGCTAGGACGGACAGGAGTGCAACTAATGAAAAACTGTTTTTT CSARTDRSATNEKLFF
TRBJ2-1 TRBD1 . TRBV6-2/TRBV6-3 TGTGCCAGCAGTTCTCCGGGACAGGGAAGTAATGAGCAGTTCTTC CASSSPGQGSNEQFF
TRBJ1-1 TRBD1 many TRBV27 TGTGCCAGCGGGAGGGGGCCCACTGAAGCTTTCTTT CASGRGPTEAFF
TRBJ1-5 . . TRBV5-5 TGTGCCAGCAGCTTGGGGGGGACCGCACGCAATCAGCCCCAGCATTTT CASSLGGTARNQPQHF
TRBJ2-7 TRBD1 . TRBV7-9 TGTGCCAGCAGCAGAACAGGGGTAGGCTACGAGCAGTACTTC CASSRTGVGYEQYF
TRBJ1-5 . many TRBV10-3 TGTGCCATCAGTGACGCCAATATCAATCAGCCCCAGCATTTT CAISDANINQPQHF
TRBJ1-1 . many TRBV5-1 TGTGCCAGCAGTTTGTCAGGGGAGAACACTGAAGCTTTCTTT CASSLSGENTEAFF
TRBJ2-7 . . TRBV7-9 TGTGCCGGCAGCCCGGTCGGGGACGGGACCTTCCTGGAGCAGTACTTC CAGSPVGDGTFLEQYF
TRBJ2-7 TRBD2 . TRBV5-5 TGTGCCAGCAGCTTGGCCGGGGGTAGCGGGGGATACGAGCAGTACTTC CASSLAGGSGGYEQYF
TRBJ1-2 . many TRBV12-3/TRBV12-4 TGTGCCAGCCTGGTAGGGGCCTATGGCTACACCTTC CASLVGAYGYTF
TRBJ2-2 TRBD1 many TRBV7-6 TGTGCCAGCAGCTCACCACTGGGGGCCGGGACAGAGAACACCGGGGAGCTGTTTTTT CASSSPLGAGTENTGELFF
TRBJ2-2 . . TRBV24-1 TGTGCCACCAGTGGTAGCCCCACCGGGGGGCTGTTTTTT CATSGSPTGGLFF
TRBJ2-3 . few TRBV20-1 TGCAGTGCTCAGATCACAGATACGCAGTATTTT CSAQITDTQYF
TRBJ2-2 . . TRBV11-1 TGTGCCAGCAGCACTAGGCGCGACGGGGCGGGGGAGCTGTTTTTT CASSTRRDGAGELFF
TRBJ2-2 . few TRBV7-9 TGTGCCAGCAGCCCAGATTGGGGCACCGGGGAGCTGTTTTTT CASSPDWGTGELFF
TRBJ1-5 . . TRBV6-1 TGTGCCAGCAGTGAAGCACGGGTACGGGATAGTCAGCCCCAGCATTTT CASSEARVRDSQPQHF
TRBJ1-5 TRBD1 . TRBV6-5 TGTGCCAGCAGTTACGGCCGGGACAGGGAGATGATTAGAGACCAGCCCCAGCATTTT CASSYGRDREMIRDQPQHF
TRBJ2-5 . . TRBV6-2/TRBV6-3 TGTGCCAGCAGTTGGGGTAAAACAGGGTTTGGATTCCAAGAGACCCAGTACTTC CASSWGKTGFGFQETQYF
TRBJ2-5 . many TRBV9 TGTGCCAGCAGCGCCTCAGGGTGGGAGACCCAGTACTTC CASSASGWETQYF
TRBJ2-1 . . TRBV24-1 TGTGCCACCAAGGATAGCGGCGGCAATGAGCAGTTCTTC CATKDSGGNEQFF
TRBJ2-2 . . TRBV29-1 TGCAGCGTTGAAGCCTGGGGGCCAAGGAACACCGGGGAGCTGTTTTTT CSVEAWGPRNTGELFF
TRBJ1-2 . many TRBV20-1 TGCAGTGCTAGAGAGGGGAGACTCGGCTATGGCTACACCTTC CSAREGRLGYGYTF
TRBJ2-5 . many TRBV20-1 TGCAGTGCTAGAGATCTAGGGGAGACCCAGTACTTC CSARDLGETQYF
TRBJ2-2 . few TRBV5-6 TGTGCCAGCAGCTTCCTAGGGACGGCTAACACCGGGGAGCTGTTTTTT CASSFLGTANTGELFF
TRBJ2-4 . many TRBV20-1 TGCAGTGTAGCGACTACCCGAAACATTCAGTACTTC CSVATTRNIQYF
TRBJ1-5 . . TRBV20-1 TGCAGTGCTAGGGACGAAACAGGGCCCCTAGATCAGCCCCAGCATTTT CSARDETGPLDQPQHF
TRBJ2-5 . . TRBV7-9 TGTGCCAGCAGCTTAGCAGGACAGCCACAAGAGACCCAGTACTTC CASSLAGQPQETQYF
TRBJ1-1 . many TRBV12-3/TRBV12-4 TGTGCCAGCAGTTTAGTTGTCCAGAACACTGAAGCTTTCTTT CASSLVVQNTEAFF
TRBJ2-5 . . TRBV20-1 TGCAGTGCTGATGGGGAGCAGGGCGCGGTAGAGACCCAGTACTTC CSADGEQGAVETQYF
TRBJ2-1 TRBD2 . TRBV7-2 TGTGCCAGCAGCTCCCTTTCTAGCGGCAATGAGCAGTTCTTC CASSSLSSGNEQFF
TRBJ1-5 . . TRBV12-5 TGTGCTAGTGGTTTGGAGAATAGCAATCAGCCCCAGCATTTT CASGLENSNQPQHF
TRBJ2-5 . . TRBV29-1 TGCAGCGTTGAAGGGATCCGGGGAGAGACCCAGTACTTC CSVEGIRGETQYF
TRBJ1-1 . . TRBV29-1 TGCAGCGACCTGGACGTTTTCATTACGAACACTGAAGCTTTCTTT CSDLDVFITNTEAFF
TRBJ2-2 TRBD1 . TRBV5-1 TGCGCCAGCAGACGAGGGGGCTACGACACCGGGGAGCTGTTTTTT CASRRGGYDTGELFF
TRBJ2-7 . few TRBV10-3 TGTGCCATCAGACGGGACGACCTATACGAGCAGTACTTC CAIRRDDLYEQYF
TRBJ1-4 . many TRBV15 TGTGCCACCAGCAGCGGGACGGCTTCCTCTTCGATGTTTTTT CATSSGTASSSMFF
TRBJ1-5 . few TRBV20-1 TGCAGTGCCCACGGACCGGACATCTTATATAGCAATCAGCCCCAGCATTTT CSAHGPDILYSNQPQHF
TRBJ2-1 . many TRBV29-1 TGCAGCGTTGTACGAGGGCGAAGCTCCTACAATGAGCAGTTCTTC CSVVRGRSSYNEQFF
TRBJ2-2 TRBD2 once TRBV7-9 TGTGCCAGCAGTTCACAGCGGGACGGGGAGCTGTTTTTT CASSSQRDGELFF
TRBJ2-2 . few TRBV29-1 TGCAGCGTTGAGGAGGGGGGCGGCGGGGAGCTGTTTTTT CSVEEGGGGELFF
TRBJ2-3 . many TRBV20-1 TGCAGTGCTAGTACCCAGGGTGTATCAACAGATACGCAGTATTTT CSASTQGVSTDTQYF